The rows below give T cell receptor beta chains drawn from one sample of a study of multiple sclerosis patients with progressive multifocal leukoencephalopathy. Repertoires were generated with immunoSEQ multiplex PCR, while TCRdb's copy carries only in-frame clones and drops some. Of about 30,000 clones in the sample, more than 85% were seen once. The sample here was PBMCs, taken from a patient treated with natalizumab. These receptors originate from a human donor with progressive multifocal leukoencephalopathy. The CDR3 runs from the conserved cysteine through the conserved F or W. Each record gives: J gene, D gene, V gene, clone size, CDR3 protein, CDR3 DNA. D genes are given only for firm matches. Expanded clones are given a class, and other clones once, few, many or no size at all.

>TRBJ2-7|NA|TRBV27|NA
CASRRTATYEQYF
TGTGCCAGCAGGAGGACGGCAACCTACGAGCAGTACTTC
>TRBJ1-1|NA|TRBV29-1|NA
CSVGTSRGNTEAFF
TGCAGCGTGGGGACTTCCCGGGGAAACACTGAAGCTTTCTTT
>TRBJ1-1|TRBD1|TRBV6-6|once
CASSQRGGGIGAEAFF
TGTGCCAGCAGCCAGAGAGGGGGCGGAATTGGGGCTGAAGCTTTCTTT
>TRBJ2-7|TRBD2|TRBV2|few
CASLRTSASYEQYF
TGTGCCAGCCTGAGGACTAGCGCAAGTTACGAGCAGTACTTC
>TRBJ1-5|NA|TRBV5-1|NA
CASRPTVGGNQPQHF
TGCGCCAGCAGGCCTACTGTTGGGGGTAATCAGCCCCAGCATTTT
>TRBJ1-4|NA|TRBV4-1|NA
CASSQGGLTLFF
TGCGCCAGCAGCCAAGGGGGGTTAACACTGTTTTTT
>TRBJ1-1|NA|TRBV28|NA
CASRSPGVEAEAFF
TGTGCCAGCAGGAGCCCAGGGGTCGAGGCTGAAGCTTTCTTT
>TRBJ1-5|NA|TRBV28|NA
CASSAIVQVPRQPQHF
TGTGCCAGCAGCGCCATAGTCCAGGTCCCAAGGCAGCCCCAGCATTTT
>TRBJ2-5|TRBD1|TRBV30|NA
CAWIPHLDRGKTQYF
TGTGCCTGGATCCCCCATCTGGACAGGGGAAAGACCCAGTACTTC
>TRBJ2-2|NA|TRBV19|once
CASSSRAYTGELFF
TGTGCCAGTAGTTCTCGAGCCTACACCGGGGAGCTGTTTTTT
>TRBJ1-3|NA|TRBV10-3|NA
CASTSGNTIYF
TGTGCCTCGACCTCTGGAAACACCATATATTTT